A selection of T cell receptor beta chains follows, all from one sample in a study of blood T cell repertoires in COVID-19. Measured with immunoSEQ multiplex PCR; TCRdb has only the in-frame clones, and not every one. The profile covers some 150,000 clones, with roughly 90% appearing a single time and about 2.1% taken by the ten largest. Sequenced input: peripheral blood. All receptors derive from a human donor in a cohort sampled during active COVID-19. Each CDR3 is given with its conserved first and last residue. D genes are given only for firm matches. A row's size may be missing; if present it is once, few, many or a size class.

size,V,J,D,CDR3,DNA
few,TRBV5-1,TRBJ2-7,TRBD1,CASSPRQGSYEQYF,TGCGCCAGCAGCCCCAGACAGGGTTCCTACGAGCAGTACTTC
-,TRBV18,TRBJ2-3,-,CASSSRTGTDTQYF,TGTGCCAGCTCATCAAGGACAGGCACAGATACGCAGTATTTT
-,TRBV10-3,TRBJ2-3,TRBD2,CAISKGLAGITDTQYF,TGTGCCATCTCAAAGGGACTAGCGGGAATCACAGATACGCAGTATTTT
-,TRBV30,TRBJ2-5,TRBD1,CAWGQGLETQYF,TGTGCCTGGGGACAGGGTTTGGAGACCCAGTACTTC
-,TRBV28,TRBJ2-7,-,CASSQMKRESSYEQYF,TGTGCCAGCAGTCAGATGAAAAGGGAGAGCTCCTACGAGCAGTACTTC
-,TRBV6-6,TRBJ1-6,TRBD1,CASSPGTGTSPLHF,TGTGCCAGCAGCCCCGGGACAGGGACTTCACCCCTCCACTTT
-,TRBV6-4,TRBJ1-1,-,CASSLSGGTEAFF,TGTGCCAGCAGCCTATCGGGGGGCACTGAAGCTTTCTTT
-,TRBV6-2/TRBV6-3,TRBJ1-1,-,CASSYLAEAFF,TGTGCCAGCAGTTACTTGGCAGAAGCTTTCTTT
-,TRBV21-1,TRBJ2-7,-,CASSKAQPTNPQTYEQYF,TGTGCCAGCAGCAAAGCTCAACCAACTAACCCTCAGACCTACGAGCAGTACTTC
-,TRBV5-1,TRBJ2-1,TRBD2,CASSLGGGYNEQFF,TGCGCCAGCAGCTTGGGCGGGGGGTACAATGAGCAGTTCTTC
-,TRBV5-1,TRBJ1-1,TRBD1,CASSSETGQTNTEAFF,TGCGCCAGCAGCTCAGAGACGGGACAGACTAACACTGAAGCTTTCTTT
-,TRBV15,TRBJ2-5,-,CATSNDRRETQYF,TGTGCCACCAGCAACGACAGGCGAGAGACCCAGTACTTC
-,TRBV12-3/TRBV12-4,TRBJ1-1,-,CASSFPRGEAFF,TGTGCCAGCAGTTTCCCTAGAGGTGAAGCTTTCTTT
few,TRBV3-1/TRBV3-2,TRBJ2-7,TRBD2,CASSQGRSPGTSGAKCSEQYF,TGTGCCAGCAGCCAAGGAAGATCACCAGGGACTAGCGGGGCGAAATGTTCCGAGCAGTACTTC
-,TRBV29-1,TRBJ2-7,TRBD2,CSVGTSGGYEQYF,TGCAGCGTAGGGACTAGCGGGGGCTACGAGCAGTACTTC
-,TRBV19,TRBJ2-5,TRBD2,CASSNPRLAGVLQETQYF,TGTGCCAGTAGTAACCCACGACTAGCGGGGGTACTACAAGAGACCCAGTACTTC